Shown below are 7 T cell receptor beta chains from a single sample sequenced in a study of PD-1 blockade in classical Hodgkin lymphoma. The patients all showed relapse after autologous stem cell transplantation, while their brentuximab vedotin exposure varied. This table comes from immunoSEQ multiplex PCR, and its TCRdb copy is limited to in-frame clones, with some not included. Of some 96,000 clones listed, roughly 90% are singletons. The sequencing here drew on peripheral blood mononuclear cells (PBMCs), taken at baseline. All receptors derive from a human donor with classical Hodgkin lymphoma.

This rearrangement joins TRBV7-2 to TRBJ1-4; no clear D gene. The CDR3 sequence is 15 residues long. Germline V gene lookup returns CDR1 SGHTA and CDR2 FQGNSA. Trimming stripped 1 base from V and 4 bases from J, with 10 bases between. CDR3 residues: CASSLESGLNEKLFF. The CDR3 nucleotides read TGTGCCAGCAGCTTAGAATCAGGCCTTAATGAAAAACTGTTTTTT.

The chain recombines TRBV19 with TRBJ2-7; D may be TRBD1 (6 bases). Germline values: CDR1 LNHDA, CDR2 SQIVND (reference sequence). The ends were cut back, 6 bases at V and 0 bases at J, with 15 bases in the middle. The CDR3 covers 15 residues. The CDR3 DNA is TGTGCCAGTAGCATAAACAGGGAACGCTCCTACGAGCAGTACTTC. Protein: CASSINRERSYEQYF.

V usage is TRBV6-4 and J usage is TRBJ2-4; D gene unclear. Looked up from germline, CDR1 is MRHNA and CDR2 is SNTAGT. This CDR3 comprises 14 residues. Trimming stripped 5 bases from V and 2 bases from J, with 10 bases between. The CDR3 coding sequence is TGTGCCAGCAGTCCGAGACGTTCCAAAAACATTCAGTACTTC. Translated: CASSPRRSKNIQYF.

J is TRBJ2-2 and V is TRBV9, with TRBD2 as a possible D gene (5 bases). The germline CDR1 and CDR2 sequences are SGDLS and YYNGEE. Trimming removed 0 bases at V and 0 bases at J, with 9 bases between. The CDR3 is made up of 16 amino acids. In DNA, the CDR3 is TGTGCCAGCAGCGTAGGAGCGGAAACGAACACCGGGGAGCTGTTTTTT. It codes for CASSVGAETNTGELFF. Combining the CDR3 with reference TRBV9 and TRBJ2-2 gives the whole variable domain DSGVTQTPKHLITATGQRVTLRCSPRSGDLSVYWYQQSLDQGLQFLIQYYNGEERAKGNILERFSAQQFPDLHSELNLSSLELGDSALYFCASSVGAETNTGELFFGEGSRLTVL.

This clone was counted a single time. The CDR3 DNA reads TGTGCCTGGGGAGCGGGAGGGGACACCGGGGAGCTGTTTTTT. Its protein is CAWGAGGDTGELFF. V gene TRBV30 combines with J gene TRBJ2-2, with 10 bases fitting TRBD2. The CDR3 runs to 14 residues. Germline CDR1 is GTSNPN and CDR2 is SVGIG (reference sequence). J gave up 3 bases and V 5 bases, and 3 bases lay outside the gene matches.

The chain recombines TRBV20-1 with TRBJ2-1; 9 bases align to TRBD1. Germline CDR1 and CDR2: DFQATT and SNEGSKA (reference sequence). V dropped 6 bases and J dropped 8; count of bases not matched to a gene: 2. The CDR3 contains 11 residues. CDR3 sequence reads: CSARTGDEQFF. The CDR3 nucleotides are TGCAGTGCAAGGACAGGGGATGAGCAGTTCTTC.

This sequence joins TRBV30 and TRBJ2-7, with 8 nucleotides matching TRBD1. With V trimmed by 0 bases and J by 8 bases, 9 bases remained unmatched. Germline V gene data show CDR1 as GTSNPN and CDR2 as SVGIG (reference sequence). The CDR3 contains 14 residues. CDR3 in DNA: TGTGCCTGGAGTGTATCACCGGGACAGGTGAAGCAGTACTTC. Its translation: CAWSVSPGQVKQYF.